Listed here is a single TCR beta chain. This clone has more than one count but fewer than ten. Its antigen remains undetermined. Qualities for individual bases were not recorded, and no much larger clone is one base off. Library method: the immunoSEQ multiplex PCR assay. TCRdb provides this immuneACCESS table in a form limited to in-frame rearrangements. Some clones are lacking; in checked studies, under half of them reflect an unresolved V gene, and why the rest are absent is not known. Across this sample there are about 74,000 clones, with roughly 77% seen only once. The ten biggest clones cover around 3.9% of the sample. The sample comes from a study of technical replicates of blood from several donors (dated by TCRdb to about 2017). CDR1 and CDR2 (SQVTM, ANQGSEA) derive from the germline V gene. Including cysteine and phenylalanine, the CDR3 has 12 amino acids. Kept here is only the CDR3 DNA, which spans 36 bases and is read in frame from base 1. V loses 6 bases, J loses 0 bases, and the germline ends lie 7 bases apart.

The receptor chain draws on TRBV29-1 and TRBJ2-3; the D segment cannot be called with confidence. This sequence was found in a human donor in good health. Some clones in this sample may be carry-over from other donors' samples. Sample: PBMCs. The sequenced DNA: TGCAGCGTCGAGTCTAGCACAGATACGCAGTATTTT. It is translated as CSVESSTDTQYF.